The 16 T cell receptor beta chains listed next were all sequenced from one sample in a study of radiotherapy plus CTLA-4 blockade in lung cancer. Sequenced by immunoSEQ multiplex PCR; TCRdb stores in-frame clones only, minus some. The sample lists around 30,000 clones; more than 70% were seen once. The input for sequencing was peripheral blood, taken from a patient treated with radiotherapy plus ipilimumab. The receptors were gathered from a human donor with non-small cell lung cancer whose response to radiotherapy plus ipilimumab could not be evaluated.

This clone was recorded a few times. This rearrangement joins TRBV9 to TRBJ2-1, with 9 bases matching TRBD1. Per the germline V gene, CDR1 is SGDLS and CDR2 is YYNGEE. The V gene end was trimmed by 3 bases and the J gene end by 3 bases; junction bases not matched to a gene: 7. The CDR3 extends over 16 amino acids. CDR3 sequence reads: CASSGIPGQGYNEQFF. The DNA for the CDR3 is TGTGCCAGCAGCGGAATACCGGGACAGGGCTACAATGAGCAGTTCTTC. Variable domain in full (rest from reference TRBV9 and TRBJ2-1): DSGVTQTPKHLITATGQRVTLRCSPRSGDLSVYWYQQSLDQGLQFLIQYYNGEERAKGNILERFSAQQFPDLHSELNLSSLELGDSALYFCASSGIPGQGYNEQFFGPGTRLTVL.

V usage is TRBV11-2 and J usage is TRBJ2-1; 11 positions match TRBD2. The CDR3 spans 16 residues. The junction had 7 bases not matched to a gene; V was cut back by 6 bases and J by 3 bases. The germline gives CDR1 SGHAT, CDR2 FQNNGV. The DNA for the CDR3 is TGTGCCAGCAGTTACACTAGCGGGAGCGTCTACAATGAGCAGTTCTTC. Protein product: CASSYTSGSVYNEQFF.

This chain connects TRBV7-9 to TRBJ1-3; D unclear. Germline V gives CDR1 SEHNR, CDR2 FQNEAQ (reference sequence). V dropped 2 bases and J dropped 0 bases, with 2 bases sitting between them. This CDR3 spans 13 amino acids. The CDR3 region has the DNA TGTGCCAGCAGCTTACACTCTGGAAACACCATATATTTT. Encoded protein: CASSLHSGNTIYF.

The chain combines TRBV6-5 with TRBJ2-1, with D hard to call. This CDR3 spans 13 amino acids. Looked up from germline, CDR1 is MNHEY and CDR2 is SVGAGI. Trimming pared 0 bases from V and 9 bases from J, leaving 9 bases between. The CDR3 sequence: CASSYSRSVEQFF. The DNA for the CDR3 is TGTGCCAGCAGTTACTCTCGAAGCGTTGAGCAGTTCTTC.

V gene TRBV6-5 combines with J gene TRBJ1-2; D gene uncertain. Germline CDR1 MNHEY, CDR2 SVGAGI. The CDR3 length is 13 residues. The V end lost 2 bases, the J end lost 3 bases, and 7 bases lay between the germline ends. CDR3 sequence (DNA): TGTGCCAGCAGTTACAATCCGGACTATGGCTACACCTTC. Translation: CASSYNPDYGYTF.

This clone was detected only a few times. The chain couples TRBV4-3 to TRBJ1-1, with unresolved D. The CDR3 loop spans 14 amino acids. Germline V gene data show CDR1 as LGHNA and CDR2 as YSLEER. Trimming left V 7 bases short and J 1 base short, with 13 bases between. The CDR3 DNA sequence: TGCGCCAGCACCCGATATGAGGAGAACACTGAAGCTTTCTTT. Its translation: CASTRYEENTEAFF.

The V call is TRBV7-2, the J call TRBJ1-2; D may be TRBD1 (5 bases). V lost 6 bases, J lost 5 bases, and 10 bases lay in between. The CDR3 loop spans 12 amino acids. Per germline, CDR1 SGHTA and CDR2 FQGNSA. The CDR3: CASRSDRYGYTF. CDR3 nucleotide sequence: TGTGCCAGCAGATCCGACAGATATGGCTACACCTTC.

CDR3 coding DNA: TGTGCCACCAGCAGAGAGGCGAGGGCTGAAGCTTTCTTT. Protein: CATSREARAEAFF. This chain connects TRBV15 to TRBJ1-1; D is undetermined. V lost 0 bases, J lost 6 bases, and 8 bases lay in between. CDR3 length: 13 residues. Germline values: CDR1 LNHNV, CDR2 YYDKDF (reference sequence).

The rearrangement links TRBV7-6 to TRBJ2-1; 12 bases are shared with TRBD2. Germline V gene lookup returns CDR1 SGHVS and CDR2 FNYEAQ. This CDR3 comprises 14 residues. With 4 bases clipped from V and 13 bases from J, the junction kept 8 bases outside the gene matches. The CDR3 DNA reads TGTGCCAGCAGCTCAAGCGGACTAGCGGGACCCCAGTTCTTC. Translation gives CASSSSGLAGPQFF.

This chain uses TRBV28 with TRBJ2-5; D is possibly TRBD1 (5 bases). The V end lost 6 bases, the J end lost 5 bases, and 13 bases lay between the germline ends. CDR1 is MDHEN, CDR2 SYDVKM, per germline. The length of the CDR3 is 13 residues. The CDR3 DNA reads as TGTGCCAGCAGCCCTGCAGGGTCGGAGACCCAGTACTTC. Translation: CASSPAGSETQYF.

The chain joins TRBV5-1 to TRBJ2-7; 8 nucleotides line up with TRBD2. The CDR3 spans 14 residues. The germline V gene encodes CDR1 SGHRS and CDR2 YFSETQ. V lost 4 bases to trimming and J lost 3 bases; unmatched junction nucleotides: 6. The CDR3 here is CASSDVSGSYEQYF. CDR3 nucleotides: TGCGCCAGCAGCGACGTCAGCGGGAGCTACGAGCAGTACTTC. Using reference TRBV5-1 and TRBJ2-7 for the parts outside the CDR3, the full variable domain is KAGVTQTPRYLIKTRGQQVTLSCSPISGHRSVSWYQQTPGQGLQFLFEYFSETQRNKGNFPGRFSGRQFSNSRSEMNVSTLELGDSALYLCASSDVSGSYEQYFGPGTRLTVT.

This clone ranks as medium-sized. The chain uses TRBV5-6 and TRBJ1-2, with 7 bases aligning to TRBD1. With 4 bases clipped from V and 5 bases from J, the junction kept 17 bases outside the gene matches. CDR1 is SGHDT, CDR2 YYEEEE, per germline. The CDR3 loop spans 17 amino acids. CDR3 in DNA: TGTGCCAGCAGCCCGGGCGAACAGGGGCTAGGAGCTTATGGCTACACCTTC. Residues: CASSPGEQGLGAYGYTF.

The CDR3 DNA reads as TGCGCCAGCAGCCAAGATGGTGACAGCTATGGCTACACCTTC. The encoded protein is CASSQDGDSYGYTF. The J gene is TRBJ1-2, the V gene TRBV4-1, with D perhaps TRBD1 (5 bases). Germline-derived CDR1 and CDR2 are MGHRA and YSYEKL. The V end lost 0 bases, the J end lost 4 bases, and 9 bases lay between the germline ends. This CDR3 spans 14 amino acids.

This clone was detected a few times. This chain connects TRBV4-1 to TRBJ2-5; perhaps TRBD1 as D (5 bases). With the DNA end fitting TRBJ2-7 better, the J assignment may be wrong. The germline gives CDR1 MGHRA, CDR2 YSYEKL. This CDR3 region has 15 residues. The CDR3 DNA reads as TGCGCCAGCAGCCAAGAAAGGGGCCCCTCCTACGAGCAGTACTTC. This translates into CASSQERGPSYEQYF.

The chain employs TRBV27 and TRBJ1-1, with 7 bases aligning to TRBD1. J gave up 3 bases and V 6 bases, and 7 bases lay outside the gene matches. The CDR3 runs 14 residues. Germline CDR1 and CDR2: MNHEY and SMNVEV (reference sequence). CDR3 nucleotides: TGTGCCAGCAGCTCCTTAGGGGGCTACACTGAAGCTTTCTTT. Encoded protein: CASSSLGGYTEAFF.

This clone showed up just a few times. The J gene is TRBJ2-5, the V gene TRBV4-1, with D unclear. V was pared by 1 base and J by 1 base, with 7 bases between. In germline, CDR1 is MGHRA, CDR2 YSYEKL. The CDR3 has 14 residues. This CDR3 reads CASSQVAVQETQYF. The CDR3 DNA reads as TGCGCCAGCAGCCAAGTCGCAGTCCAAGAGACCCAGTACTTC.